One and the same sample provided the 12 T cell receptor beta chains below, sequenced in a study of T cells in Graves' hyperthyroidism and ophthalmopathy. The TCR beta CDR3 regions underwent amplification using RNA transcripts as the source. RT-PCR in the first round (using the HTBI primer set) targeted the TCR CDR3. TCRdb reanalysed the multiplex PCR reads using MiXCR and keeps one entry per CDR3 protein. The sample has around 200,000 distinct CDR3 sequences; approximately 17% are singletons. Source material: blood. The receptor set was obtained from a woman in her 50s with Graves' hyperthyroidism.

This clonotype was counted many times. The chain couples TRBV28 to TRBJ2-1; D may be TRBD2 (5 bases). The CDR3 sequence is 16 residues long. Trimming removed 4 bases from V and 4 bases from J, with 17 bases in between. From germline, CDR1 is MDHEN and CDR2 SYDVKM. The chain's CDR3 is CASSSWSDSYYNEQFF. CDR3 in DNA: TGTGCCAGCAGTTCGTGGTCGGACTCGTATTACAATGAGCAGTTCTTC.

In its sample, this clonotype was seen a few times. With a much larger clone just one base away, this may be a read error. The CDR3 is CAGSPGWKLFF. The DNA for the CDR3 is TGTGCCGGCAGTCCGGGGTGGAAACTGTTTTTT. This rearrangement joins TRBV27 to TRBJ1-4; D remains ambiguous. Germline CDR1 and CDR2: MNHEY and SMNVEV (reference sequence). This CDR3 has 11 residues.

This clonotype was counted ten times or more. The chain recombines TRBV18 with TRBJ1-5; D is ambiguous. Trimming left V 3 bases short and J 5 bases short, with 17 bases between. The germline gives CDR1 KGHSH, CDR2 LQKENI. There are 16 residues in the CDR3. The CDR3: CASSPPGPLGHQPQHF. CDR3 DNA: TGTGCCAGCTCACCTCCGGGCCCCCTAGGGCATCAGCCCCAGCATTTT.

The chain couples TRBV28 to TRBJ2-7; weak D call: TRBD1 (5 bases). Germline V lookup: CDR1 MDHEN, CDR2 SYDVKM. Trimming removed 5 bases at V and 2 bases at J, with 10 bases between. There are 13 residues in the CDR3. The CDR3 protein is CASSRQQAYEQYF. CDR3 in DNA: TGTGCCAGCAGTCGACAACAGGCCTACGAGCAGTACTTC.

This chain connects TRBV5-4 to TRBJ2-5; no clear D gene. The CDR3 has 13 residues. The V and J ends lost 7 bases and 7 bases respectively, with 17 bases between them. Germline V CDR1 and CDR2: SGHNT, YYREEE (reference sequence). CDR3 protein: CASGIDTPGTQYF. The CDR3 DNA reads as TGTGCCAGCGGCATCGACACCCCCGGGACCCAGTACTTC.

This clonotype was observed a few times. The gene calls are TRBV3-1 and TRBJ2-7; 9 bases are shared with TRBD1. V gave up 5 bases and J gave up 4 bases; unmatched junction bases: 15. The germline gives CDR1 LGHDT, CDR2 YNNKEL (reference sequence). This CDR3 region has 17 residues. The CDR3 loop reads CASSARTGASGLYEQYF. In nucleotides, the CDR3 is TGTGCCAGCAGCGCACGGACAGGGGCGTCGGGACTTTACGAGCAGTACTTC.

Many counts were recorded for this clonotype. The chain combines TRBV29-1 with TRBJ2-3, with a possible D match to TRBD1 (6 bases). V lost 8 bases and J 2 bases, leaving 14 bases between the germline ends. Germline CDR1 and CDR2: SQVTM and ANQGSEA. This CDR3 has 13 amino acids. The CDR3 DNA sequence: TGCAGCACCGAGGGGGTTAACACAGATACGCAGTATTTT. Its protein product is CSTEGVNTDTQYF.

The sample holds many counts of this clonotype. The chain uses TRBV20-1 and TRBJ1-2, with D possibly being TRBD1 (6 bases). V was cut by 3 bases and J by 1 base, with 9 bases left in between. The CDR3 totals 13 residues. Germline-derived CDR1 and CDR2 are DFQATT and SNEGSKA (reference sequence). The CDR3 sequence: CSARGQHNYGYTF. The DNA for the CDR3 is TGCAGTGCTAGGGGACAACATAACTATGGCTACACCTTC.

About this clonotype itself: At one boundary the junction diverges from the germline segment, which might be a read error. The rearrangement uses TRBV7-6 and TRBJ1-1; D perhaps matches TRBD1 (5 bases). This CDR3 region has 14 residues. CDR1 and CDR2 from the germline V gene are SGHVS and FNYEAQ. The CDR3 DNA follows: TGTGCCAGCAGCGCCGGGACCCCAGACACTGAAGCTTCCTTT. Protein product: CASSAGTPDTEASF.

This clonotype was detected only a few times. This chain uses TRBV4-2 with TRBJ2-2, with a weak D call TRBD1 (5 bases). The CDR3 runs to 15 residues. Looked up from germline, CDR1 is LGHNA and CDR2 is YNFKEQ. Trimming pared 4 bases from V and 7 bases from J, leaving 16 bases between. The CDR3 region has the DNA TGTGCCAGCAGCCTTCGACAAGGGGTTGACGGGGAGCTGTTTTTT. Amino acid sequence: CASSLRQGVDGELFF.

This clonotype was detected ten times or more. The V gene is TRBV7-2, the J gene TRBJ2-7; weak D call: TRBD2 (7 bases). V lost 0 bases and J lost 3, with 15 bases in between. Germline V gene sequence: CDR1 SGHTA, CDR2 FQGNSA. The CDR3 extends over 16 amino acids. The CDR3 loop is CASSLASAGAFYEQYF. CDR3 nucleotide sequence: TGTGCCAGCAGCTTAGCTAGTGCGGGGGCGTTCTACGAGCAGTACTTC. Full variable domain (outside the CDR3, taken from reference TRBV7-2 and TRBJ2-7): GAGVSQSPSNKVTEKGKDVELRCDPISGHTALYWYRQSLGQGLEFLIYFQGNSAPDKSGLPSDRFSAERTGGSVSTLTIQRTQQEDSAVYLCASSLASAGAFYEQYFGPGTRLTVT.

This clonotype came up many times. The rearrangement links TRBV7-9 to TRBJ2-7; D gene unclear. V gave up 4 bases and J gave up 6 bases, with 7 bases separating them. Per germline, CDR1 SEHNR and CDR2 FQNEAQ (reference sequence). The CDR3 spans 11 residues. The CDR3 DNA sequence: TGTGCCAGCAGCTCGGGTCTCGAGCAGTACTTC. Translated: CASSSGLEQYF.